This passage covers 21 T cell receptor beta chains from one sample sequenced in a study of T cells after yellow fever vaccination. TCRdb redid the calling of the 5' RACE reads with MiXCR, one entry per CDR3 protein. The repertoire includes about 510,000 distinct CDR3 sequences, 21% of them detected once, and less than 20% sits in the top ten. Sample: PBMCs, taken roughly 23 days after the first yellow fever vaccination. Receptor source: a man aged 18 to 29 who received the YFV17D yellow fever vaccine.

This chain joins TRBV20-1 and TRBJ1-1, with a possible D match to TRBD1 (6 bases). CDR3 length equals 11 residues. V was cut by 4 bases and J by 7 bases, with 10 bases left in between. Germline CDR1 DFQATT, CDR2 SNEGSKA (reference sequence). CDR3 loop: CSATRGSEAFF. CDR3 in DNA: TGCAGTGCTACCAGGGGAAGTGAAGCTTTCTTT.

This clonotype was counted only a few times. The chain links TRBV11-2 to TRBJ2-1; possible D gene TRBD2, 5 bases. The germline V gene encodes CDR1 SGHAT and CDR2 FQNNGV. CDR3 length equals 17 residues. Deletions cut 6 bases from V and 8 bases from J, with 26 bases between. CDR3 nucleotide sequence: TGTGCCAGCAGTCGAACCCTAATAAGGCCGGGGTCCGATGAGCAGTTCTTC. Its protein is CASSRTLIRPGSDEQFF.

In its sample, this clonotype was seen a few times. The chain recombines TRBV5-1 with TRBJ1-6, with unresolved D. Germline V lookup: CDR1 SGHRS, CDR2 YFSETQ. V lost 5 bases and J lost 13, with 19 bases in between. This CDR3 has 14 residues. The CDR3 here is CASSSRGRPAPLHF. CDR3 sequence (DNA): TGCGCCAGCAGTTCCCGTGGACGGCCAGCTCCCCTCCACTTT.

The chain employs TRBV7-8 and TRBJ1-2, with D possibly TRBD1 on 5 matching bases. The CDR3 is 16 residues long. CDR1 SGHVS and CDR2 FQNEAQ come from the germline V gene. V lost 3 bases, J lost 0 bases, and 14 bases lay in between. This CDR3 is CASSFRGREANYGYTF. CDR3 nucleotide sequence: TGTGCCAGCAGCTTTAGGGGCAGGGAAGCTAACTATGGCTACACCTTC.

This clonotype has just a few counts. The chain couples TRBV3-1 to TRBJ1-1; TRBD1 is a possible D gene (6 bases). V lost 1 base and J lost 0, with 15 bases in between. The CDR3 has 17 residues. Germline assignment: CDR1 LGHDT and CDR2 YNNKEL (reference sequence). The chain's CDR3 is CASSQALGGALNTEAFF. In nucleotides, the CDR3 is TGTGCCAGCAGCCAAGCCTTAGGGGGGGCACTGAACACTGAAGCTTTCTTT.

This clonotype has just a few counts. The CDR3 DNA sequence: TGTGCCAGCGGCCCAGGTATGGGAGAGACCCAGTACTTC. Translated, it gives CASGPGMGETQYF. This chain joins TRBV27 and TRBJ2-5; D is undetermined. This CDR3 has 13 residues. Germline lookup yields CDR1 MNHEY and CDR2 SMNVEV (reference sequence). The V gene lost 8 bases and the J gene lost 4 bases, with 14 bases spanning the gap.

The V and J genes are TRBV9 and TRBJ1-2; a weak D match, TRBD1 (5 bases). Per the germline V gene, CDR1 is SGDLS and CDR2 is YYNGEE. The CDR3 has 16 amino acids. Trimming shortened V by 0 bases and J by 4 bases, and 16 bases separated the two germline ends. CDR3 loop: CASSVGPTSGSYGYTF. The DNA for the CDR3 is TGTGCCAGCAGCGTAGGACCCACGTCAGGGTCCTATGGCTACACCTTC. Full variable domain (rest looked up from reference TRBV9 and TRBJ1-2): DSGVTQTPKHLITATGQRVTLRCSPRSGDLSVYWYQQSLDQGLQFLIQYYNGEERAKGNILERFSAQQFPDLHSELNLSSLELGDSALYFCASSVGPTSGSYGYTFGSGTRLTVV.

V is TRBV27 and J is TRBJ2-6; TRBD1 might be the D (6 bases). Per the germline V gene, CDR1 is MNHEY and CDR2 is SMNVEV (reference sequence). Trimming took off 4 bases at V and 2 bases at J, with 9 bases between the two ends. This CDR3 has 15 residues. The CDR3 DNA sequence: TGTGCCAGCAGTTCAAAGGGGGCTGGGGCCAACGTCCTGACTTTC. Amino acid sequence: CASSSKGAGANVLTF.

The sample holds a few counts of this clonotype. This chain links TRBV20-1 with TRBJ1-1, with 7 bases identical to TRBD1. The CDR3 extends over 13 amino acids. CDR1 and CDR2 from the germline V gene are DFQATT and SNEGSKA (reference sequence). Trimming cost V 8 bases and J 4 bases; bases outside gene matches: 10. The chain's CDR3 is CSPKQGQGTEAFF. The CDR3 DNA is TGCAGTCCTAAACAGGGGCAGGGCACTGAAGCTTTCTTT.

This clonotype was observed a single time. The chain is built from TRBV4-1 and TRBJ1-2, with 7 bases fitting TRBD1. The CDR3 contains 15 residues. CDR1 is MGHRA and CDR2 is YSYEKL in the germline V gene. The trim removed 4 bases at V and 1 base at J, leaving 6 bases unmatched. The CDR3 region is CASSRPGQRNYGYTF. Written as DNA, the CDR3 is TGCGCCAGCAGCCGACCGGGACAGCGTAACTATGGCTACACCTTC.

The chain is built from TRBV7-9 and TRBJ2-2; D remains ambiguous. CDR1 SEHNR and CDR2 FQNEAQ come from the germline V gene (reference sequence). CDR3 size: 14 residues. Trimming took 8 bases from V and 6 from J, leaving 16 bases between them. CDR3 sequence reads: CASRYEVVAGELFF. In DNA form, the CDR3 reads TGTGCCAGCCGCTATGAGGTGGTGGCCGGGGAGCTGTTTTTT. The full variable domain, completed using reference TRBV7-9 and TRBJ2-2, is DTGVSQNPRHKITKRGQNVTFRCDPISEHNRLYWYRQTLGQGPEFLTYFQNEAQLEKSRLLSDRFSAERPKGSFSTLEIQRTEQGDSAMYLCASRYEVVAGELFFGEGSRLTVL.

This clonotype was found a few times. The V call is TRBV4-3, the J call TRBJ2-1, with D unclear. V was cut by 1 base and J by 9 bases, with 10 bases left in between. The CDR3 is 13 residues long. Germline CDR1 is LGHNA and CDR2 is YSLEER. The chain's CDR3 is CASSQVPFSEQFF. The DNA for the CDR3 is TGCGCCAGCAGCCAAGTCCCCTTTTCTGAGCAGTTCTTC.

This clonotype was seen at least ten times. The J gene is TRBJ2-7, the V gene TRBV11-2; D unresolved. V lost 5 bases to trimming and J lost 2 bases, with 7 bases between them. The CDR3 contains 12 residues. Germline V gives CDR1 SGHAT, CDR2 FQNNGV. CDR3 residues: CASSRWTYEQYF. For the CDR3, the DNA is TGTGCCAGCAGCCGCTGGACCTACGAGCAGTACTTC.

The chain carries TRBV4-2 and TRBJ2-3; weak D call: TRBD2 (6 bases). Between the trimmed V and J ends, which lost 0 bases and 5 bases, there was a span of 12 bases. The CDR3 runs to 15 residues. CDR1 is LGHNA, CDR2 YNFKEQ, per germline. This chain's CDR3 is CASSQDRWGVDTQYF. The CDR3 bases are TGTGCCAGCAGCCAAGATCGGTGGGGGGTAGATACGCAGTATTTT.

DNA of the CDR3: TGCAGTGCTGACCCCGGGACAGTAACTTTCGTGAACATTCAGTACTTC. Its translation is CSADPGTVTFVNIQYF. V gene TRBV20-1 combines with J gene TRBJ2-4; the match to TRBD1 covers 7 bases. The trim removed 5 bases at V and 7 bases at J, leaving 17 bases unmatched. The CDR3 is 16 residues long. Germline V gene lookup returns CDR1 DFQATT and CDR2 SNEGSKA (reference sequence).

This clonotype was recorded a few times. This sequence joins TRBV25-1 and TRBJ1-5; possible D gene TRBD1, 5 bases. The V gene lost 2 bases and the J gene lost 7 bases, with 15 bases spanning the gap. Germline loops: CDR1 MGHDK, CDR2 SYGVNS. The CDR3 totals 15 residues. CDR3 sequence (DNA): TGTGCCAGCAGTGAAGGAGGGGCAGGTGAACAGCCCCAGCATTTT. Amino acid sequence: CASSEGGAGEQPQHF.

This clonotype was found a few times. The V gene is TRBV6-2 or TRBV6-3, the J gene TRBJ2-2, with 7 bases identical to TRBD1. From germline, CDR1 is MNHEY and CDR2 SVGEGT. V lost 9 bases, J lost 4 bases, and 5 bases stayed unmatched. This CDR3 contains 13 residues. Here the CDR3 DNA reads TGTGCCAGGGGACAGACCCGCACCGGGGAGCTGTTTTTT. Encoded protein: CARGQTRTGELFF.

This chain links TRBV11-2 with TRBJ1-1, with 9 positions matching TRBD1. CDR1 is SGHAT and CDR2 is FQNNGV in the germline V gene. The CDR3 covers 15 residues. The V segment lost 9 bases and the J segment 4 bases; nucleotides outside the gene matches: 12. CDR3 nucleotides: TGTGCCAGTGGGCGACAGGGGGTGTTGAGCACTGAAGCTTTCTTT. Its protein product is CASGRQGVLSTEAFF.

The chain joins TRBV11-2 to TRBJ2-7; TRBD2 aligns across 10 bases. Germline V CDR1 and CDR2: SGHAT, FQNNGV. V lost 5 bases, J lost 11 bases, and 9 bases stayed unmatched. This CDR3 contains 13 residues. The CDR3 loop reads CASSHPGLAAEYV. The CDR3 DNA reads TGTGCCAGCAGCCACCCAGGACTAGCGGCGGAGTACGTC.

This clonotype was detected once. CDR3 residues: CASSLGSEQYV. In nucleotides, the CDR3 is TGTGCCAGCAGTTTGGGCAGTGAGCAGTACGTC. The chain employs TRBV28 and TRBJ2-7; unclear D gene. V lost 3 bases to trimming and J lost 7 bases, with 7 bases between them. The CDR3 runs to 11 residues. From germline, CDR1 is MDHEN and CDR2 SYDVKM.

V is TRBV11-2 and J is TRBJ2-7, with TRBD2 matching 9 bases. The V gene end was trimmed by 4 bases and the J gene end by 10 bases; junction bases not matched to a gene: 14. The CDR3 runs 15 residues. Germline CDR1 reads SGHAT; CDR2 reads FQNNGV. In nucleotides, the CDR3 is TGTGCCAGCAGCTGGGATGGACTAGCGTCTCCCTATCAGTACGTC. This codes for CASSWDGLASPYQYV.